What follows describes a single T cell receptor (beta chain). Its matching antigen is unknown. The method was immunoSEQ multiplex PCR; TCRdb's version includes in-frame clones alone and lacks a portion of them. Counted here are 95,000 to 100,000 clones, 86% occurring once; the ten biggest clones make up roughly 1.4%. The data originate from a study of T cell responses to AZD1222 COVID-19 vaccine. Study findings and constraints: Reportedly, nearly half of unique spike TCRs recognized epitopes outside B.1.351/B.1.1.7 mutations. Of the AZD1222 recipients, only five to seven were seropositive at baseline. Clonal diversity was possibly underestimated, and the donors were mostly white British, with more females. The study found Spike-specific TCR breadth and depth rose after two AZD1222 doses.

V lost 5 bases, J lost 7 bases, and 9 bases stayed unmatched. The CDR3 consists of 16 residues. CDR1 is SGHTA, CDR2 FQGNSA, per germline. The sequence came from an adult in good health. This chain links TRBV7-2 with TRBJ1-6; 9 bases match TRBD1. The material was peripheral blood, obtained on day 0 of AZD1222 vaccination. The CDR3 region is CASSPGTGRRNSPLHF. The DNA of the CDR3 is TGTGCCAGCAGCCCCGGGACAGGGAGGAGAAATTCACCCCTCCACTTT.